The 9 T cell receptor beta chains below were found in one sample sequenced in a study of T cells in Graves' hyperthyroidism and ophthalmopathy. Using RNA transcripts as the source, TCR beta CDR3 regions were amplified. HTBI primers were employed in a first-round RT-PCR of the TCR CDR3. TCRdb recomputed calls from the multiplex PCR reads with MiXCR, one row per CDR3 protein. In the table there are hundreds of thousands of distinct CDR3 sequences, roughly 20% of which are singletons. The specimen sequenced was blood. The receptors here all came from a man aged 30 to 45 with Graves' ophthalmopathy.

Comment on this clonotype: At one of its ends the junction is not consistent with the germline gene, which may arise from a read error. The rearrangement joins TRBV29-1 to TRBJ2-1; no firm D call. CDR3 length equals 11 residues. CDR1 is SQVTM, CDR2 ANQGSEA, per germline. The CDR3 DNA is TGCGGCGTTGCCATGAACAATGAGCAGTTCTTC. Translated, it gives CGVAMNNEQFF.

This clonotype was counted ten times or more. CDR3 nucleotides: TGTGCCAGCTCCCCCGGAGCTAGCCGCCAAGAGACCCAGTACTTC. Protein product: CASSPGASRQETQYF. The chain has TRBV28 and TRBJ2-5; maybe TRBD2 (5 bases). Trimming took off 8 bases at V and 1 base at J, with 17 bases between the two ends. In germline, CDR1 is MDHEN, CDR2 SYDVKM. CDR3 length: 15 residues.

This clonotype was counted a few times. The V and J genes are TRBV28 and TRBJ2-3; TRBD2 agrees at 8 bases. The length of the CDR3 is 14 residues. With 7 bases clipped from V and 4 bases from J, the junction kept 7 bases outside the gene matches. Germline V gene data show CDR1 as MDHEN and CDR2 as SYDVKM. CDR3 DNA: TGTGCCAGCACCGGAACGGGAGGGGCAGATACGCAGTATTTT. The encoded protein is CASTGTGGADTQYF.

This clonotype was observed a handful of times. J is TRBJ2-3 and V is TRBV2; 11 bases line up with TRBD2. The CDR3 contains 16 residues. V shed 5 bases and J 4 bases; nucleotides not matched to a gene: 8. The germline gives CDR1 SNHLY, CDR2 FYNNEI. CDR3 residues: CASSYTSGGNPDTQYF. The DNA of the CDR3 is TGTGCCAGCAGTTATACTAGCGGGGGAAATCCAGATACGCAGTATTTT.

This clonotype appeared a few times. The gene calls are TRBV6-1 and TRBJ1-4; TRBD1 might be the D (6 bases). From germline, CDR1 is MNHNS and CDR2 SASEGT. The germline V and J ends were trimmed by 4 bases and 8 bases, with 17 bases remaining between them. The CDR3 has 15 amino acids. DNA for the CDR3: TGTGCCAGCAGTGCTGCAGGGGCCGGGGGGGAAAAACTGTTTTTT. This sequence encodes CASSAAGAGGEKLFF.

This clonotype was seen once. V and J are TRBV27 and TRBJ2-3, with D tentatively TRBD1 (5 bases). Per germline, CDR1 MNHEY and CDR2 SMNVEV (reference sequence). V was pared by 3 bases and J by 4 bases, with 11 bases between. CDR3 size: 14 residues. CDR3 sequence reads: CASSFSGYADTQYF. The CDR3 DNA is TGTGCCAGCAGTTTTTCAGGGTACGCAGATACGCAGTATTTT.

This clonotype was detected only a few times. J is TRBJ2-7 and V is TRBV20-1; D is possibly TRBD2 (6 bases). Germline V gives CDR1 DFQATT, CDR2 SNEGSKA (reference sequence). There are 14 residues in the CDR3. V lost 5 bases and J lost 0, with 14 bases in between. Here the CDR3 reads CSAPGLYSSYEQYF. In DNA, the CDR3 is TGCAGTGCTCCAGGACTATACTCCTCCTACGAGCAGTACTTC.

The chain's CDR3 is CATKATGVDQPQHF. In DNA, the CDR3 is TGTGCCACCAAGGCGACAGGGGTTGACCAGCCCCAGCATTTT. The chain employs TRBV28 and TRBJ1-5; 8 bases align to TRBD1. This CDR3 region has 14 residues. V lost 10 bases, J lost 7 bases, and 12 bases stayed unmatched. The V gene's germline CDR1 is MDHEN and CDR2 SYDVKM.

The table lists this clonotype with many counts. This sequence joins TRBV18 and TRBJ2-1; D is unresolved. Trimming left V 0 bases short and J 0 bases short, with 9 bases between. This CDR3 comprises 16 residues. Germline CDR1 KGHSH, CDR2 LQKENI. The CDR3: CASSPPGRSSYNEQFF. In nucleotides, the CDR3 is TGTGCCAGCTCACCACCTGGTCGTAGCTCCTACAATGAGCAGTTCTTC. The variable domain in full, completed from reference TRBV18 and TRBJ2-1, reads NAGVMQNPRHLVRRRGQEARLRCSPMKGHSHVYWYRQLPEEGLKFMVYLQKENIIDESGMPKERFSAEFPKEGPSILRIQQVVRGDSAAYFCASSPPGRSSYNEQFFGPGTRLTVL.